The 29 T cell receptor beta chains below all came from one sample that was sequenced in a study of blood T cell repertoires in COVID-19. Libraries were prepared by immunoSEQ multiplex PCR; TCRdb keeps only in-frame clonotypes and omits some of them. Of more than 90,000 clones in the sample, about nine tenths were seen once. The sequenced sample consisted of peripheral blood. These receptors were obtained from a man aged 45-65 years with acute or convalescent COVID-19.

This chain connects TRBV19 to TRBJ2-1; 9 nucleotides match TRBD2. V gave up 7 bases and J gave up 7 bases; unmatched junction bases: 11. The CDR3 is 15 residues long. Germline V gene lookup returns CDR1 LNHDA and CDR2 SQIVND (reference sequence). CDR3: CASNPGLAGRNEQFF. CDR3 in DNA: TGTGCCAGTAATCCCGGTCTAGCGGGGAGGAATGAGCAGTTCTTC.

The genes are TRBV30 and TRBJ1-3; D not resolved. Germline CDR1 and CDR2: GTSNPN and SVGIG (reference sequence). CDR3 length: 14 residues. V was shortened by 3 bases and J by 0 bases, with 9 bases between the two germline ends. This CDR3 reads CAWRGDSSGNTIYF. In nucleotides, the CDR3 is TGTGCCTGGAGAGGAGACTCCTCTGGAAACACCATATATTTT.

V gene TRBV4-1 combines with J gene TRBJ2-6; possible D gene TRBD1, 6 bases. The V gene lost 3 bases and the J gene lost 0 bases, with 18 bases spanning the gap. The germline gives CDR1 MGHRA, CDR2 YSYEKL. The CDR3 totals 19 residues. The CDR3 nucleotides are TGCGCCAGCAGCCAGGGGGCGGGCAGGGCCAGCTCTGGGGCCAACGTCCTGACTTTC. Translating it yields CASSQGAGRASSGANVLTF.

The J gene is TRBJ1-6, the V gene TRBV28; 7 bases align to TRBD1. The CDR3 length is 14 residues. The germline gives CDR1 MDHEN, CDR2 SYDVKM. J lost 7 bases, V lost 6 bases, and 6 bases had no gene match. The CDR3 here is CASRGGTVNSPLHF. CDR3 nucleotides: TGTGCCAGCAGGGGCGGGACAGTGAATTCACCCCTCCACTTT.

The chain couples TRBV7-3 to TRBJ1-1; D is uncertain. The CDR3 covers 15 residues. Trimming stripped 5 bases from V and 0 bases from J, with 13 bases between. The V gene's germline CDR1 is SGHTA and CDR2 FQGTGA. In DNA, the CDR3 is TGTGCCAGCAGCCCCGCGGGAGGGTTGAACACTGAAGCTTTCTTT. Its translation is CASSPAGGLNTEAFF.

The rearrangement uses TRBV4-1 and TRBJ1-2; D perhaps matches TRBD1 (6 bases). The V gene lost 1 base and the J gene lost 6 bases, with 18 bases spanning the gap. The germline CDR1 and CDR2 sequences are MGHRA and YSYEKL. The CDR3 is made up of 16 amino acids. The chain's CDR3 is CASSQGGPFSLDGYTF. The DNA of the CDR3 is TGCGCCAGCAGCCAAGGGGGGCCGTTTTCCCTTGATGGCTACACCTTC.

The chain has TRBV19 and TRBJ1-2; D not certain. V was cut by 2 bases and J by 3 bases, with 7 bases left in between. The V gene's germline CDR1 is LNHDA and CDR2 SQIVND (reference sequence). This CDR3 spans 13 amino acids. As DNA, the CDR3 is TGTGCCAGTAGTATACGGGGAGACTATGGCTACACCTTC. It specifies CASSIRGDYGYTF.

This sequence joins TRBV5-1 and TRBJ1-1; TRBD1 matches 9 bases. Germline assignment: CDR1 SGHRS and CDR2 YFSETQ. The CDR3 consists of 16 residues. With 3 bases clipped from V and 5 bases from J, the junction kept 11 bases outside the gene matches. CDR3 DNA sequence: TGCGCCAGCAGCTACAACCGGGACAGGGTGGGTACTGAAGCTTTCTTT. Protein sequence: CASSYNRDRVGTEAFF.

The chain carries TRBV12-3 or TRBV12-4 and TRBJ1-2; 9 bases fit TRBD1. The CDR3 is made up of 13 amino acids. The J segment lost 8 bases and the V segment lost 6 bases, leaving 7 bases of the junction unmatched. CDR3 nucleotides: TGTGCCAGCAGAACAGGGGGCATCACGGGCTACACCTTC. Protein sequence: CASRTGGITGYTF.

The chain joins TRBV27 to TRBJ1-4; D might be TRBD1 (5 bases). The length of the CDR3 is 14 residues. The V gene's germline CDR1 is MNHEY and CDR2 SMNVEV (reference sequence). Trimming cost V 0 bases and J 5 bases, with 7 bases left between them. In nucleotides, the CDR3 is TGTGCCAGCAGTTTATCGGCAGGGAATGAAAAACTGTTTTTT. As protein: CASSLSAGNEKLFF.

This chain links TRBV7-3 with TRBJ2-2; TRBD1 matches 9 bases. The trim removed 6 bases at V and 7 bases at J, leaving 6 bases unmatched. The CDR3 length is 14 residues. CDR1 and CDR2 (germline): SGHTA, FQGTGA. CDR3: CASRPGQGLGELFF. For the CDR3, the DNA is TGTGCCAGCAGACCGGGACAGGGCCTCGGGGAGCTGTTTTTT.

The chain has TRBV9 and TRBJ2-2; D call uncertain. The V end was cut by 0 bases, the J end by 10 bases, with 7 bases between. The CDR3 runs 12 residues. From germline, CDR1 is SGDLS and CDR2 YYNGEE. CDR3 in DNA: TGTGCCAGCAGCGTAGGCACTATGGAGCTGTTTTTT. It codes for CASSVGTMELFF.

This chain uses TRBV27 with TRBJ2-2; 9 bases are shared with TRBD2. Germline V gene sequence: CDR1 MNHEY, CDR2 SMNVEV (reference sequence). Unmatched junction bases numbered 10, after V lost 5 bases and J lost 3 bases. CDR3 size: 17 residues. This chain's CDR3 is CASSPPRQRGDTGELFF. The CDR3 DNA follows: TGTGCCAGCAGTCCACCCCGGCAGCGGGGGGACACCGGGGAGCTGTTTTTT.

The chain links TRBV15 to TRBJ1-5; tentative D call: TRBD1 (6 bases). The CDR3 is 15 residues long. Germline CDR1 is LNHNV and CDR2 is YYDKDF (reference sequence). Between the trimmed V and J ends, which lost 0 bases and 4 bases, there was a span of 10 bases. CDR3 bases: TGTGCCACCAGCAGAGACAGGGGCCCAAATCAGCCCCAGCATTTT. This gives the protein CATSRDRGPNQPQHF.

The genes are TRBV6-5 and TRBJ1-5; unclear D gene. The V gene lost 8 bases and the J gene lost 3 bases, with 14 bases spanning the gap. The CDR3 sequence is 14 residues long. The germline V gene has CDR1 MNHEY and CDR2 SVGAGI. Here the CDR3 reads CASGKRQPNQPQHF. For the CDR3, the DNA is TGTGCCAGCGGAAAACGACAACCCAATCAGCCCCAGCATTTT.

This sequence joins TRBV18 and TRBJ1-5; tentatively, D is TRBD1 (6 bases). Looked up from germline, CDR1 is KGHSH and CDR2 is LQKENI. Trimming shortened V by 3 bases and J by 1 base, and 10 bases separated the two germline ends. This CDR3 is 15 amino acids long. The chain's CDR3 is CASSPSGQSNQPQHF. CDR3 nucleotides: TGTGCCAGCTCACCCTCGGGACAAAGCAATCAGCCCCAGCATTTT.

This rearrangement joins TRBV5-1 to TRBJ1-6, with D tentatively TRBD1 (6 bases). Germline V gives CDR1 SGHRS, CDR2 YFSETQ. V gave up 4 bases and J gave up 10 bases, with 12 bases separating them. The CDR3 is 13 amino acids. In DNA, the CDR3 is TGCGCCAGCAGCCCAGGACAGACATCACCCCTCCACTTT. This codes for CASSPGQTSPLHF.

The CDR3 DNA sequence: TGTGCCAGCAGTGGGGACAGACAAGTCGGGGAGCTGTTTTTT. Amino acids: CASSGDRQVGELFF. The chain joins TRBV2 to TRBJ2-2; 7 positions agree with TRBD1. The CDR3 is made up of 14 amino acids. V lost 4 bases to trimming and J lost 7 bases; unmatched junction nucleotides: 6. Germline V gene data show CDR1 as SNHLY and CDR2 as FYNNEI.

The chain uses TRBV10-3 and TRBJ2-7, with 10 bases that match TRBD1. CDR3 length equals 14 residues. The germline CDR1 and CDR2 sequences are ENHRY and SYGVKD. J was trimmed by 3 bases and V by 6 bases; bases with no gene match: 5. As DNA, the CDR3 is TGTGCCATCAGCTGGACAGGGGGAGACTACGAGCAGTACTTC. This sequence encodes CAISWTGGDYEQYF.

This chain connects TRBV3-1 (or the pseudogene TRBV3-2) to TRBJ2-2; a possible D gene is TRBD2 (6 bases). Germline loops: CDR1 LGHDT, CDR2 YNNKEL (reference sequence). This CDR3 has 16 residues. The germline V and J ends were trimmed by 3 bases and 4 bases, with 15 bases remaining between them. CDR3 bases: TGTGCCAGCAGCCAGGAGGGAACGAGGGGCACCGGGGAGCTGTTTTTT. Protein sequence: CASSQEGTRGTGELFF.

This clone has only a few counts. The chain is built from TRBV2 and TRBJ1-2, with D unresolved. V lost 7 bases, J lost 3 bases, and 12 bases lay in between. The V gene's germline CDR1 is SNHLY and CDR2 FYNNEI. The CDR3 consists of 13 residues. For the CDR3, the DNA is TGTGCCAGCATAAGAGAATACGACTATGGCTACACCTTC. Translating it yields CASIREYDYGYTF.

In its sample, this clone was seen once. The chain carries TRBV6-5 and TRBJ2-3; D unresolved. The germline V and J ends were trimmed by 6 bases and 1 base, with 8 bases remaining between them. The CDR3 has 13 residues. Germline CDR1 reads MNHEY; CDR2 reads SVGAGI. The CDR3 DNA sequence: TGTGCCAGCAGCCTCGGTGGCACAGATACGCAGTATTTT. Translation gives CASSLGGTDTQYF.

This rearrangement joins TRBV9 to TRBJ1-6; 8 nucleotides align to TRBD1. CDR3 length: 15 amino acids. Germline trimming cut 4 bases from V and 7 bases from J; bases unmatched to any gene: 7. Germline V gives CDR1 SGDLS, CDR2 YYNGEE. The CDR3 sequence: CASSPTGEWNSPLHF. CDR3 DNA: TGTGCCAGCAGCCCGACAGGGGAATGGAATTCACCCCTCCACTTT.

The genes are TRBV6-5 and TRBJ2-7; D call uncertain. The CDR3 totals 13 residues. Trimming took 7 bases from V and 1 from J, leaving 11 bases between them. CDR1 is MNHEY and CDR2 is SVGAGI in the germline V gene. The CDR3 here is CASTWPPSYEQYF. The DNA of the CDR3 is TGTGCCAGCACATGGCCCCCGTCCTACGAGCAGTACTTC.

The J gene is TRBJ2-1, the V gene TRBV19, with D possibly being TRBD2 (5 bases). This CDR3 contains 16 residues. V was trimmed by 1 base and J by 6 bases, leaving 16 bases between them. Germline CDR1 is LNHDA and CDR2 is SQIVND (reference sequence). The CDR3 region has the DNA TGTGCCAGTAGTATAGGGAGAGGGCAGGCCCCCAATGAGCAGTTCTTC. It specifies CASSIGRGQAPNEQFF.

The CDR3, as DNA: TGTGCCAGCAGCTGGGGGGGGGCGGTTTCAGATACGCAGTATTTT. Translated, it gives CASSWGGAVSDTQYF. The rearrangement links TRBV11-3 to TRBJ2-3, with D possibly matching TRBD2 (7 bases). Per the germline V gene, CDR1 is SGHNT and CDR2 is YENEEA. The CDR3 sequence is 15 residues long. The V gene lost 4 bases and the J gene lost 4 bases, with 15 bases spanning the gap.

This chain uses TRBV7-8 with TRBJ1-1; D may be TRBD1 (6 bases). V lost 5 bases, J lost 1 base, and 14 bases lay in between. CDR1 is SGHVS, CDR2 FQNEAQ, per germline. The CDR3 has 15 amino acids. CDR3 in DNA: TGTGCCAGCAGCCCTAGCTTGGGACAGAACACTGAAGCTTTCTTT. This sequence encodes CASSPSLGQNTEAFF.

V gene TRBV24-1 combines with J gene TRBJ2-3; D might be TRBD2 (5 bases). Germline assignment: CDR1 KGHDR and CDR2 SFDVKD. The CDR3 consists of 15 residues. V was shortened by 3 bases and J by 2 bases, with 11 bases between the two germline ends. The CDR3: CATSDRFGDTDTQYF. For the CDR3, the DNA is TGTGCCACCAGTGATCGTTTCGGGGACACAGATACGCAGTATTTT.

The sample holds one count of this clone. The genes are TRBV6-4 and TRBJ1-1, with TRBD1 identical over 8 bases. This CDR3 comprises 16 residues. Losses at the gene ends were 6 bases for V and 4 bases for J; bases not matched to a gene: 13. From germline, CDR1 is MRHNA and CDR2 SNTAGT. The CDR3 loop is CASSASRRGLCTEAFF. The CDR3 nucleotides read TGTGCCAGCAGCGCCTCCCGCAGGGGGCTTTGCACTGAAGCTTTCTTT.